This T cell receptor (beta chain) stems from a study of T cell responses to AZD1222 COVID-19 vaccine. Study observations and caveats: Spike-wide vaccine-associated CD4 TCRs dominated at 160-218 and 743-854. Nearly half of spike-specific TCRs reportedly target variant regions that are unmutated in the B.1.351 and B.1.1.7 variants.

Using immunoSEQ multiplex PCR, the repertoire was profiled, and TCRdb retains in-frame clones only, with some absent. The table has around 140,000 clones, 80% to 95% seen once. Turning to this clone: Its antigen is as yet unknown.

The CDR3 is 14 residues long. Trimming pared 1 base from V and 3 bases from J, leaving 9 bases between. Germline CDR1 is MNHNS and CDR2 is SASEGT. Sample: peripheral blood, taken 28 days after the second AZD1222 dose. V gene TRBV6-1 combines with J gene TRBJ2-5; D is possibly TRBD2 (5 bases). The source of this sequence is an adult who received the AZD1222 COVID-19 vaccine. For the CDR3, the DNA is TGTGCCAGCAGTGAAGGTCGGGGTAAAGAGACCCAGTACTTC. Its translation: CASSEGRGKETQYF.